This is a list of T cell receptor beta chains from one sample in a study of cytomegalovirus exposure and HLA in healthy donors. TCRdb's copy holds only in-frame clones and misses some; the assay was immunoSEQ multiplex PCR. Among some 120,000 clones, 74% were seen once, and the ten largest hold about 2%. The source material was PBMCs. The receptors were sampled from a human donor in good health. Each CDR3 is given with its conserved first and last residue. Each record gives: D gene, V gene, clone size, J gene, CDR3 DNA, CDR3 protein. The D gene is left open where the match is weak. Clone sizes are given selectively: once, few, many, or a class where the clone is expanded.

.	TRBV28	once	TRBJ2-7	TGTGCCAGCAGAGTGGGCGGGACCACCTACGAGCAGTACTTC	CASRVGGTTYEQYF
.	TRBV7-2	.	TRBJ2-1	TGTGCCAGCAGCTGGACACACAATGAGCAGTTCTTC	CASSWTHNEQFF
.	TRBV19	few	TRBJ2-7	TGTGCCAGTAGAAGCCGGGAGCCCTCCTACGAGCAGTACTTC	CASRSREPSYEQYF
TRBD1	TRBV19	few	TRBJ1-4	TGTGCCAGTAGTCAGGACAGGGGCAATGAAAAACTGTTTTTT	CASSQDRGNEKLFF
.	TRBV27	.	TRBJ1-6	TGTGCCAGCAGCCCTAATCTCGGGGAAAATTCACCCCTCCACTTT	CASSPNLGENSPLHF
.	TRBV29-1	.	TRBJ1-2	TGCAGCGTTGAAGTATCCCCCACAGGGCAGAGCGGCTACACCTTC	CSVEVSPTGQSGYTF
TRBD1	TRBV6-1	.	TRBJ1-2	TGTGCCAGCAGTGAAGGAGGGTCAGGGGGCACACTTTATGGCTACACCTTC	CASSEGGSGGTLYGYTF
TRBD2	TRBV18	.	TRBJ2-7	TGTGCCAGCTCACCCAGGACTAGCGGGGCCTACGAGCAGTACTTC	CASSPRTSGAYEQYF
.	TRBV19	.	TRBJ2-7	TGTGCCAGTAGTTTGACAGCCAGGGGTGGAGAGCAGTACTTC	CASSLTARGGEQYF
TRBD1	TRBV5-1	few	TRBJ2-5	TGCGCCAGCAGCGAACCGGACAGGGGGTTCCAAGAGACCCAGTACTTC	CASSEPDRGFQETQYF
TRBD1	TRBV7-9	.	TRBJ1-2	TGTGCCAGCAGCTTTCAAACAGGGGGCGATGGCTACACCTTC	CASSFQTGGDGYTF
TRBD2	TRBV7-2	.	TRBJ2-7	TGTGCCAGCAGCTTCGGGACTAGCGGGGTCTTCTCCTACGAGCAGTACTTC	CASSFGTSGVFSYEQYF
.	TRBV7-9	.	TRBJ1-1	TGTGCCAGCAGGCTACAGGGGAACACTGAAGCTTTCTTT	CASRLQGNTEAFF
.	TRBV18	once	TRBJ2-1	TGTGCCAGCTCCCCAAAGACAGGCAATGAGCAGTTCTTC	CASSPKTGNEQFF
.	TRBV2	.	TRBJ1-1	TGTGCCAGCAGTAGAGTGATGAACACTGAAGCTTTCTTT	CASSRVMNTEAFF
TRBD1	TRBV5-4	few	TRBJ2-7	TGTGCCAGCAGCTCCGGGACAGGGATCTACGAGCAGTACTTC	CASSSGTGIYEQYF
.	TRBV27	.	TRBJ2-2	TGTGCCACCAAACCTCGCCGGGACTTGTTGAACACCGGGGAGCTGTTTTTT	CATKPRRDLLNTGELFF
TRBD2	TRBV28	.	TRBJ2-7	TGTGCCAGCAGGCCGGGGGGGAACCCCTACGAGCAGTACTTC	CASRPGGNPYEQYF
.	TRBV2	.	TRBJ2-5	TGTGCCAGCAGTGAGGGACTTACCCAGTACTTC	CASSEGLTQYF
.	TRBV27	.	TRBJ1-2	TGTGCCAGCAGTTTGGGACACGCCAACTATGGCTACACCTTC	CASSLGHANYGYTF
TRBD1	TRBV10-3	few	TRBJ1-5	TGTGCCATCGGACAGGGAGATAGCAATCAGCCCCAGCATTTT	CAIGQGDSNQPQHF
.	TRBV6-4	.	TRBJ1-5	TGTGCCAGCAGTAAGGACCAGGGTCAGCCCCAGCATTTT	CASSKDQGQPQHF
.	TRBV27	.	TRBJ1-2	TGTGCCAGCAGCCAAACAGGGAATCCCTATGGCTACACCTTC	CASSQTGNPYGYTF
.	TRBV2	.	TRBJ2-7	TGTGCCAGCAGCAAAGGGGGCTACGAGCAGTACTTC	CASSKGGYEQYF
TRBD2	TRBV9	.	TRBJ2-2	TGTGCCAGCAGGGCGGGAGTTGACGGGGAGCTGTTTTTT	CASRAGVDGELFF
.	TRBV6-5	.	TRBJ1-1	TGTGCCAGCAGTCAGGGGAACACTGAAGCTTTCTTT	CASSQGNTEAFF
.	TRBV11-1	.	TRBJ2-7	TGTGCCAGCAGCTTTAATAAAGGTGGGAGCTCCTACGAGCAGTACTTC	CASSFNKGGSSYEQYF
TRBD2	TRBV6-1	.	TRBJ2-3	TGTGCCAGCAGTGAAGTACTAGCGGGGGCCACGGCCACAGATACGCAGTATTTT	CASSEVLAGATATDTQYF
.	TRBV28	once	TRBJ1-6	TGTGCCAGCAGTTTTTTCTCTATCAAAGTCAGGGATAATTCACCCCTCCACTTT	CASSFFSIKVRDNSPLHF
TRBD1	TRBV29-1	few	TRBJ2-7	TGCAGCGTCCGACAGGGGGCGGTGGGCGAGCAGTACTTC	CSVRQGAVGEQYF
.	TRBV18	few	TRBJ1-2	TGTGCCAGCTCACCAAACATGGACAGATACTATGGCTACACCTTC	CASSPNMDRYYGYTF
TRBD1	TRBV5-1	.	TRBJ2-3	TGCGCCAGCAGCTCGACAGGGGACACAGATACGCAGTATTTT	CASSSTGDTDTQYF
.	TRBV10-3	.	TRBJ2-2	TGTGCCATCAGTGATTATGGGGGGATGACCGGGGAGCTGTTTTTT	CAISDYGGMTGELFF
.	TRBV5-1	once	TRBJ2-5	TGCGCCAGCAGCTTGGGGGCAGGTAGAGAGACCCAGTACTTC	CASSLGAGRETQYF
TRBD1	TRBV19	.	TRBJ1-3	TGTGCCAGTACCAACAGGGGATCTGGAAACACCATATATTTT	CASTNRGSGNTIYF
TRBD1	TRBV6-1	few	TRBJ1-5	TGTGCCAGCAGTACCTCAACAGGGGGGAATCAGCCCCAGCATTTT	CASSTSTGGNQPQHF
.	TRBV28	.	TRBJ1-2	TGTGCCAGCAGTTTATTCGGTTCTGGCTACACCTTC	CASSLFGSGYTF
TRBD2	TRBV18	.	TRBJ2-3	TGTGCCAGCTCACCAAGGTCGACTAGCGGGGGTGGCGGCGCAGATACGCAGTATTTT	CASSPRSTSGGGGADTQYF
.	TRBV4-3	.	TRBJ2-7	TGCGCCAGCAGCCAACAGGGGGTAGGGGGGGAGCAGTACTTC	CASSQQGVGGEQYF
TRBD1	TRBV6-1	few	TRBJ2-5	TGTGCCAGCACCATGACAGGGCATGAGACCCAGTACTTC	CASTMTGHETQYF
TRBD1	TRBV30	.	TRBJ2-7	TGTGCCTGGAGTGGGGGGACAGGGGACTCCGAGCAGTACTTC	CAWSGGTGDSEQYF
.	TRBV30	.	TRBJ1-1	TGTGCCTGGAGTGCCATAGGGGGGGCGAGAGCTTTCTTT	CAWSAIGGARAFF
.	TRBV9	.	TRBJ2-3	TGTGCCAGCAGCGACGCGAGTCCAGATACGCAGTATTTT	CASSDASPDTQYF
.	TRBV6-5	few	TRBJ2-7	TGTGCCAGCAGTGGCCCAGGGGAAGGCTCCTACGAGCAGTACTTC	CASSGPGEGSYEQYF
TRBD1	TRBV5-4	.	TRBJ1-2	TGTGCCAGCAGCTCGTGGACAGGAAGGACCTATGGCTACACCTTC	CASSSWTGRTYGYTF
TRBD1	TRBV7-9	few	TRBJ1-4	TGTGCCAGCAGCTCCAGGACAGGCGGGGATGAAAAACTGTTTTTT	CASSSRTGGDEKLFF
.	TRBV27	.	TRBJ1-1	TGTGCCAGCAGTTTAATGTCGGGGAACATGAACACTGAAGCTTTCTTT	CASSLMSGNMNTEAFF
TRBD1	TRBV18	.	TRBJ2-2	TGTGCCAGCTCACCAGTATCCGGGACAGGGGGCACCGGGGAGCTGTTTTTT	CASSPVSGTGGTGELFF
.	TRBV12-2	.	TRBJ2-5	TGTGCAAGTCGCTTTTGGTCGGGACAAGAAGAGACCCAGTACTTC	CASRFWSGQEETQYF
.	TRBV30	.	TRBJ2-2	TGTGCCTGGAGTCTTCAGGGGATGACCGGGGAGCTGTTTTTT	CAWSLQGMTGELFF
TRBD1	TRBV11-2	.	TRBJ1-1	TGTGCCAGCAGCTTACCGACAGGGAGCACTGAAGCTTTCTTT	CASSLPTGSTEAFF
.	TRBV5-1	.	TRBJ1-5	TGCGCCAGCAGCTTGGACGGGTATAGCAATCAGCCCCAGCATTTT	CASSLDGYSNQPQHF
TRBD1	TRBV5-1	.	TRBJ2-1	TGCGCCAGCAGCTTGTCTGGACAGGGGTCAGTAGAGCAGTTCTTC	CASSLSGQGSVEQFF
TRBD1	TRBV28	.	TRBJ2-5	TGTGCCAGCAGTTCACAGGGGGCATCGGGAGAGACCCAGTACTTC	CASSSQGASGETQYF